This T cell receptor beta chain was identified during a study of identical twins. Whole-study results and caveats: The presence of invariant MAIT and iNKT cells could partly confound analyses of zero-insertion sequences. Models predicted too little out-of-frame TCR alpha sharing in monozygotic twins. Beta clonotypes that were abundant in cord blood contained fewer insertions, a pattern absent from memory repertoires.

Of note for this clonotype: What it binds is unknown.

TCRdb redid the calling of the 5' RACE reads with MiXCR, one entry per CDR3 protein. The data contain hundreds of thousands of distinct CDR3 sequences, approximately 20% of them singletons. These records were also assigned to another study, of yellow fever vaccine responses in identical twins. In that study: Twins reportedly showed a vaccine T cell response that seemed partly convergent and partly personalized.

The receptor's source is a woman younger than 35 in good health. The specimen was CD4+ T cells sorted from blood.

CDR3 amino acids: CSAIQAPSYEQYF. Here the CDR3 DNA reads TGCAGTGCCATACAGGCTCCCTCCTACGAGCAGTACTTC. The chain combines TRBV20-1 with TRBJ2-7; perhaps TRBD1 as D (5 bases). This CDR3 region has 13 residues. Looked up from germline, CDR1 is DFQATT and CDR2 is SNEGSKA (reference sequence). The ends were cut back, 6 bases at V and 0 bases at J, with 12 bases in the middle.